The clone carrying this T cell receptor (beta chain) was counted a few times. What it binds is unknown. Germline V gene lookup returns CDR1 MNHEY and CDR2 SMNVEV (reference sequence). Losses at the gene ends were 6 bases for V and 8 bases for J; bases not matched to a gene: 0. CDR3 length equals 12 residues. The record originates from a study of cytomegalovirus exposure and HLA in healthy donors. Study-wide context: Out of 398 genotyped donors, 81% belonged to the Caucasian-associated ancestry cluster. General observations from the study: Immune exposure was documented only through CMV serostatus. Most TCR sequences were uncommon, yet certain public TCRs appeared in many donors. The study recorded about 150 TCR beta chains that were cytomegalovirus-associated.

This PCR relied on a set of 60 Vbeta primers and 13 Jbeta primers. Sequencing used immunoSEQ multiplex PCR; TCRdb keeps in-frame clones, though not all of them. The sample consists of roughly 180,000 clones, 70% to 90% of them appearing once. The source material was PBMCs. The sequence came from a woman under 30 in good health and CMV-seropositive. The chain recombines TRBV27 with TRBJ1-6; TRBD1 aligns across 8 bases. The CDR3 DNA follows: TGTGCCAGCAGGGACAGGGATTCACCCCTCCACTTT. Translated: CASRDRDSPLHF.